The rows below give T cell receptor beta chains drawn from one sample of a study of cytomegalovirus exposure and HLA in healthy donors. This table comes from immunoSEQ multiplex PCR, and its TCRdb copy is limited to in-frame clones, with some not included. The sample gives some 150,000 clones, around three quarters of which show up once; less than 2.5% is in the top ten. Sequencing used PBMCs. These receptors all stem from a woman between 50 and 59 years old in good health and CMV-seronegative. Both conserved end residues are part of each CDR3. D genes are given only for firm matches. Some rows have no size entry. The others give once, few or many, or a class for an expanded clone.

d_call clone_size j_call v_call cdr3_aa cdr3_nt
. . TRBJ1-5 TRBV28 CASSLLGGGQPQHF TGTGCCAGCAGTTTATTGGGGGGGGGTCAGCCCCAGCATTTT
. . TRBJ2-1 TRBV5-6 CASSLNSPEQFF TGTGCCAGCAGCTTGAACAGTCCTGAGCAGTTCTTC
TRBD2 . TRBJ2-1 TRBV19 CASSIERGKRNEQFF TGTGCCAGTAGTATTGAGCGGGGGAAGAGAAATGAGCAGTTCTTC
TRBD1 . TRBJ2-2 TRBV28 CASSLYERGRVTGELFF TGTGCCAGCAGTTTATATGAGAGGGGGCGGGTCACCGGGGAGCTGTTTTTT
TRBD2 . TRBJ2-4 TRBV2 CASSHPSGLAKNIQYF TGTGCCAGCAGCCACCCTAGCGGACTAGCCAAAAACATTCAGTACTTC
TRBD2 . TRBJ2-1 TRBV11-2 CASSGGLAVNYNEQFF TGTGCCAGCAGCGGTGGACTAGCGGTAAACTACAATGAGCAGTTCTTC
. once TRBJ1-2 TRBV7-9 CASSLARDLGYGYTF TGTGCCAGCAGCTTAGCGCGGGATTTGGGGTATGGCTACACCTTC
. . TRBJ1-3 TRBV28 CASSAWSSGNTIYF TGTGCCAGCAGCGCCTGGAGCTCTGGAAACACCATATATTTT
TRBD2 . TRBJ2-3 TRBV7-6 CASSPGLAYTQYF TGTGCCAGCAGCCCCGGACTAGCTTATACGCAGTATTTT
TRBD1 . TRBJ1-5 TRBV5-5 CASSSRTGTGGNQPQHF TGTGCCAGCAGCTCCAGAACCGGGACAGGGGGCAATCAGCCCCAGCATTTT
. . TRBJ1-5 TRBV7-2 CASSLGLAPNSNQPQHF TGTGCCAGCAGCTTAGGGCTAGCACCGAATAGCAATCAGCCCCAGCATTTT
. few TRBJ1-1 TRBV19 CASTSQENTEAFF TGTGCCAGTACCTCTCAGGAGAACACTGAAGCTTTCTTT
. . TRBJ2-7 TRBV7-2 CASSLSGYEQYF TGTGCCAGCAGCTTAAGCGGATACGAGCAGTACTTC
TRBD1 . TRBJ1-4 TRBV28 CASGQGNEKLFF TGTGCCAGCGGACAGGGTAATGAAAAACTGTTTTTT
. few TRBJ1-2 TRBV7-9 CSSSFPDRANYGYTF TGTTCCAGCAGCTTCCCGGACAGAGCTAACTATGGCTACACCTTC
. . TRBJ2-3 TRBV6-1 CASTITSTDTQYF TGTGCCAGCACCATTACTAGCACAGATACGCAGTATTTT
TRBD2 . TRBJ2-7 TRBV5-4 CASRGTSGSEQYF TGTGCCAGCAGGGGGACTAGCGGGAGCGAGCAGTACTTC
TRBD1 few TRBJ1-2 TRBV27 CASSDPDRGYGYTF TGTGCCAGCAGTGACCCCGACAGGGGATATGGCTACACCTTC
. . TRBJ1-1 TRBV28 CATKQGLSLNTEAFF TGTGCCACCAAACAGGGTCTCTCCCTGAACACTGAAGCTTTCTTT
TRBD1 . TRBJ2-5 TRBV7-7 CASSLGRQGLQETQYF TGTGCTAGCAGCTTAGGTAGACAGGGCCTCCAAGAGACCCAGTACTTC
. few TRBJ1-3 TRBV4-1 CASSQVGGRNTIYF TGCGCCAGCAGCCAAGTAGGAGGGCGAAACACCATATATTTT
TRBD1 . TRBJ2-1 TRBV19 CASSIRQGSSYNEQFF TGTGCCAGTAGTATACGACAGGGTAGCTCCTACAATGAGCAGTTCTTC
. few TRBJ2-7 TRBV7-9 CSSSLGGAGYEQYF TGTTCCAGCAGTTTGGGGGGGGCTGGCTACGAGCAGTACTTC
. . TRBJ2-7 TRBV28 CASSLNPQSSYEQYF TGTGCCAGCAGTTTAAACCCGCAGTCCTCCTACGAGCAGTACTTC
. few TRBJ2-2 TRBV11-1 CASHNAGELFF TGTGCCAGCCACAACGCCGGGGAGCTGTTTTTT
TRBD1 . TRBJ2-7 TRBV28 CASDDAGQGAYEQYF TGTGCCAGCGACGATGCGGGACAGGGGGCCTACGAGCAGTACTTC
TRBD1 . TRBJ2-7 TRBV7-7 CASSLSTGSSYEQYF TGTGCTAGCAGCTTGTCGACAGGGAGCTCCTACGAGCAGTACTTC
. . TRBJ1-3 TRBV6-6 CASSPQRSGNTIYF TGTGCCAGCAGTCCTCAGCGCTCTGGAAACACCATATATTTT
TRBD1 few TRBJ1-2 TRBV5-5 CATSWGAGGNYGYTF TGTGCCACCTCCTGGGGGGCAGGGGGTAACTATGGCTACACCTTC
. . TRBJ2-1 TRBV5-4 CASSLDGYNEQFF TGTGCCAGCAGCTTGGACGGGTACAATGAGCAGTTCTTC
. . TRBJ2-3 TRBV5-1 CASSLARADTQYF TGCGCCAGCAGCTTAGCCAGGGCAGATACGCAGTATTTT
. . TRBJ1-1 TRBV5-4 CASTTTGRNTEAFF TGTGCCAGCACCACGACAGGTAGGAACACTGAAGCTTTCTTT
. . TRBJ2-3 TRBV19 CASSIARWARTDTQYF TGTGCCAGTAGTATCGCCCGGTGGGCCCGCACAGATACGCAGTATTTT
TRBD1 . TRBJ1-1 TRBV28 CASSTHRGPNTEAFF TGTGCCAGCAGCACCCACAGGGGCCCGAACACTGAAGCTTTCTTT
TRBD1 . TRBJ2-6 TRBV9 CASSPAGRQGGSGANVLTF TGTGCCAGCAGCCCCGCCGGACGACAGGGGGGGTCTGGGGCCAACGTCCTGACTTTC
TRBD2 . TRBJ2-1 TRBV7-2 CASSSDGTSYNEQFF TGTGCCAGCAGCTCTGATGGGACTAGTTACAATGAGCAGTTCTTC
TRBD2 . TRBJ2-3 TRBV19 CASTASGRTDTQYF TGTGCCAGTACGGCTAGCGGGAGGACAGATACGCAGTATTTT
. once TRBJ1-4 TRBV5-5 CASSSTNRGKEKLFF TGTGCCAGCAGCTCGACCAATAGAGGAAAGGAAAAACTGTTTTTT
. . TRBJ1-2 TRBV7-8 CASSSRGNYGYTF TGTGCCAGCAGCTCGCGGGGCAACTATGGCTACACCTTC
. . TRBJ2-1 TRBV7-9 CASSLAGPGEQFF TGTGCCAGCAGCTTAGCAGGCCCGGGTGAGCAGTTCTTC
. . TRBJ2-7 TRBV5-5 CASSHAGATSYEQYF TGTGCCAGCAGTCACGCAGGGGCTACATCCTACGAGCAGTACTTC
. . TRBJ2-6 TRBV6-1 CASESSGANVLTF TGTGCCAGCGAGAGCTCTGGGGCCAACGTCCTGACTTTC
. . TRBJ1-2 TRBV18 CASSIERDTVYGYTF TGTGCCAGCTCGATCGAACGGGACACAGTCTATGGCTACACCTTC
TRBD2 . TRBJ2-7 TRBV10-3 CAISEAGTSGRGRYEQYF TGTGCCATCAGTGAGGCCGGGACTAGCGGGAGAGGGCGCTACGAGCAGTACTTC
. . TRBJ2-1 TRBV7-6 CASSLSAGTQNEQFF TGTGCCAGCAGCCTATCAGCCGGGACACAGAATGAGCAGTTCTTC
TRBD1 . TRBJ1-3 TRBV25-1 CASTPNRGLAGNTIYF TGTGCCAGCACCCCAAACAGGGGTCTGGCTGGAAACACCATATATTTT
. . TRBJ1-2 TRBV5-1 CASSLSDSGYGYTF TGCGCCAGCAGCCTTTCCGACAGTGGCTATGGCTACACCTTC
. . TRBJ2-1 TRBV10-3 CAIMRGGNEQFF TGTGCCATCATGAGGGGGGGCAATGAGCAGTTCTTC
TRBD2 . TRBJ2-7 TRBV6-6 CASSYGLAKTYEQYF TGTGCCAGCAGTTACGGACTAGCAAAAACCTACGAGCAGTACTTC
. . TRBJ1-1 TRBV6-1 CASSEGPRSGEAFF TGTGCCAGCAGTGAGGGGCCCCGTAGTGGTGAAGCTTTCTTT
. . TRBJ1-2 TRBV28 CASSSTDRPWVGYTF TGTGCCAGCAGTTCTACCGACAGGCCGTGGGTTGGCTACACCTTC
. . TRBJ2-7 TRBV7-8 CASSFQAGYEQYF TGTGCCAGCAGCTTCCAAGCGGGCTACGAGCAGTACTTC
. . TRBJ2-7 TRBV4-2 CASSQEGVSSLYEQYF TGTGCCAGCAGCCAAGAAGGAGTTAGCAGTTTATACGAGCAGTACTTC